Listed below are T cell receptor beta chains from one sample, sequenced in a study of T cells in Graves' hyperthyroidism and ophthalmopathy. Via MiXCR, TCRdb re-called the multiplex PCR reads, giving one row per CDR3 protein. Here the sample spans 730,000 or so distinct CDR3 sequences, around a sixth being singletons. The sample was blood. The receptors here all came from a woman in her forties or fifties with Graves' hyperthyroidism that later progressed to Graves' ophthalmopathy. The CDR3 runs from the conserved cysteine through the conserved F or W. The order of the fields is CDR3 length, clone size, J gene, D gene, V gene, CDR3 DNA, CDR3 protein. D genes are given only for firm matches. The size field is filled for only some rows; it gives once, few, many or a size class.

15 once TRBJ1-1 TRBD1 TRBV25-1 TGTGCCAGCAGTGAACTGGACAGGCGGAACACTGAAGCTTTCTTT CASSELDRRNTEAFF
12 many TRBJ1-1 - TRBV3-1 TGTGCCAGCAGCCAGTCGAGCACTGAAGCTTTCTTT CASSQSSTEAFF
16 few TRBJ2-7 - TRBV6-2/TRBV6-3 TGTGCCAGCAGTTACCCGGCTAGACTAGACTCCTACGAGCAGTACTTC CASSYPARLDSYEQYF
13 - TRBJ2-3 - TRBV6-1 TGTGCCAGCCGTTTAAGGACAGAAGGTACGCAGTATTTT CASRLRTEGTQYF
15 few TRBJ1-1 - TRBV6-1 TGTGCCAGCAGACGGGACGGAGGGCCCTACACTGAAGCTTTCTTT CASRRDGGPYTEAFF
13 - TRBJ1-5 - TRBV2 TGTGCCAGCCAATGGGACGAGAATCAGCCCCAGCATTTT CASQWDENQPQHF
14 - TRBJ1-2 - TRBV19 TGTGCCAGTGGAGTACTAAGAGGGGGAGAGGGCTACACCTTC CASGVLRGGEGYTF
13 - TRBJ2-3 - TRBV29-1 TGCACCATCGTGGGGCTCAGCACAGATACGCAGTATTTT CTIVGLSTDTQYF
17 many TRBJ1-2 - TRBV9 TGTGCCAGCAGCGCACAAACCCAGACAACCCTCCTCTATGGCTACACCTTC CASSAQTQTTLLYGYTF
13 few TRBJ1-6 - TRBV5-1 TGCGCCAGCAGCTCGATCCGGGGAGCACCCCTCCACTTT CASSSIRGAPLHF
15 many TRBJ1-1 - TRBV20-1 TGCAGTGCTAGAGAGATAGGGGGAATGAACACTGAAGCTTTCTTT CSAREIGGMNTEAFF
16 - TRBJ1-2 - TRBV7-9 TGTGCCAGCAGCCCTTCGCACGGGGGGCTGGAAAATGGCTACACCTTC CASSPSHGGLENGYTF
15 few TRBJ2-5 - TRBV14 TGTGCCAGCAGCTCGGACAGAGCGTACCAAGAGACCCAGTACTTC CASSSDRAYQETQYF
12 few TRBJ1-2 - TRBV11-2 TGTGCCAGCAGCTCAACCTCCCTTGGCTACACCTTC CASSSTSLGYTF
15 - TRBJ1-6 - TRBV10-3 TGTGCCATCAGTGAAGACTCAAAGTATAATTCACCCCTCCACTTT CAISEDSKYNSPLHF
15 - TRBJ1-6 TRBD1 TRBV19 TGTGCCAGTAGAACCTCCGGGACAGTGGATTCACCCCTCCACTTT CASRTSGTVDSPLHF
14 - TRBJ2-5 - TRBV9 TGTGCCAGCAGCGCCAACGGACAGAAAGAGACCCAGTACTTC CASSANGQKETQYF
14 many TRBJ2-1 - TRBV3-1 TGTGCCAGCAGTCCCCGAGGGGCCATTCGAGAGCAGTTCTTC CASSPRGAIREQFF
14 once TRBJ2-4 - TRBV12-3/TRBV12-4 TGTGCCAGCAGTTTTCTAGGGGCTGGAAACATTCATTACTTC CASSFLGAGNIHYF
15 few TRBJ2-1 TRBD1 TRBV25-1 TGTGCCAGCAGTGCTGGACAGGGAAGTCACAATGAGCAGTTCTTC CASSAGQGSHNEQFF
16 - TRBJ2-3 - TRBV5-4 TGTGCCAGCAGCTTGGCCCGGGCCACAGGGAGCGATACGCAGTATTTT CASSLARATGSDTQYF
15 many TRBJ1-2 - TRBV18 TGTGCCAGCTCGACACCCGACGGAGCTAACTATGGCTACACCTTC CASSTPDGANYGYTF
12 many TRBJ1-1 TRBD1 TRBV3-1 TGTGCCAGCAGCGGCGGAGGGGGCTACGCTTTCTTT CASSGGGGYAFF
11 few TRBJ1-1 TRBD1 TRBV6-1 TGTGCCAGCAATTGGGACAGTCAAGCTTTCTTT CASNWDSQAFF
16 few TRBJ1-1 - TRBV7-2 TGTGCCAGCAGCCCTTTAGCGGGGGGCGTGAACACTGAAGCTTTCTTT CASSPLAGGVNTEAFF
15 many TRBJ1-1 TRBD1 TRBV27 TGTGCCAGCAGTCTTCACAGGGGGCTCAACACTGAAGCTTTCTTT CASSLHRGLNTEAFF
14 - TRBJ2-7 - TRBV6-1 TGTGCCAGCAATCTACAGGGAGATCCGGGAGAGCAGTACTTC CASNLQGDPGEQYF
13 few TRBJ1-4 - TRBV2 TGTGCCACCCGGGGGAGGGCAAGTGAAAAACTGTTTTTT CATRGRASEKLFF
15 - TRBJ2-1 - TRBV4-2 TGTGCCAGCACCCCGGGCAGGGCTAGCTACAATGAGCAGTTCTTC CASTPGRASYNEQFF
14 many TRBJ1-1 - TRBV5-4 TGTGCCAGCAGCGGAGGGATTCAGGGCACTGAAGCTTTCTTT CASSGGIQGTEAFF